These 20 T cell receptor beta chains originate from one sample sequenced in a study of cytomegalovirus exposure and HLA in healthy donors. PCR was performed using 60 Vbeta and 13 Jbeta primers. TCRdb's table, derived via immunoSEQ multiplex PCR, lists solely in-frame clones and lacks some. In total, the table holds under 200,000 clones. Sequencing was carried out using PBMCs. The receptors derive from a man between 25 and 39 years old in good health and CMV-seronegative.

This chain connects TRBV5-1 to TRBJ1-4; D unresolved. With 4 bases removed from V and 8 bases from J, the gap between germline ends came to 15 bases. Looked up from germline, CDR1 is SGHRS and CDR2 is YFSETQ. This CDR3 is built from 14 residues. The CDR3 DNA is TGCGCCAGCAGCCAAGGGAGCCGGGAAGAAAAACTGTTTTTT. Its translation: CASSQGSREEKLFF.

V and J are TRBV27 and TRBJ2-3; D perhaps matches TRBD1 (6 bases). V lost 5 bases and J 3 bases, leaving 12 bases between the germline ends. The CDR3 extends over 14 amino acids. Germline loops: CDR1 MNHEY, CDR2 SMNVEV (reference sequence). Written as DNA, the CDR3 is TGTGCCAGCAGTACGGAGCAGGGGACAGATACGCAGTATTTT. Translating it yields CASSTEQGTDTQYF.

V gene TRBV18 combines with J gene TRBJ1-2, with D possibly being TRBD1 (5 bases). V shed 0 bases and J shed 0 bases, with 17 bases lying between them. The CDR3 is 18 amino acids. Germline values: CDR1 KGHSH, CDR2 LQKENI. In nucleotides, the CDR3 is TGTGCCAGCTCACCACCGGCATCCGGGACTGACTCTAACTATGGCTACACCTTC. Residues: CASSPPASGTDSNYGYTF.

This chain joins TRBV6-4 and TRBJ1-2; 8 nucleotides align to TRBD1. Per the germline V gene, CDR1 is MRHNA and CDR2 is SNTAGT. There are 16 residues in the CDR3. V was pared by 6 bases and J by 5 bases, with 14 bases of the junction left unmatched. CDR3 bases: TGTGCCAGCAGCACAACCTACAACAGGGGGGGGTATGGCTACACCTTC. Amino acids: CASSTTYNRGGYGYTF.

The J gene is TRBJ2-7, the V gene TRBV30; TRBD2 aligns across 7 bases. The junction had 7 bases not matched to a gene; V was cut back by 2 bases and J by 3 bases. The germline V gene has CDR1 GTSNPN and CDR2 SVGIG (reference sequence). This CDR3 has 14 amino acids. The CDR3 region is CAWSLTWGGYEQYF. In DNA form, the CDR3 reads TGTGCCTGGAGTCTAACTTGGGGGGGCTACGAGCAGTACTTC.

The V gene is TRBV9, the J gene TRBJ2-3; 9 nucleotides agree with TRBD1. The CDR3 totals 18 residues. Germline lookup yields CDR1 SGDLS and CDR2 YYNGEE. Trimming removed 1 base from V and 2 bases from J; junction bases left unmatched: 11. CDR3 sequence reads: CASSVSRGGDRVTDTQYF. Written as DNA, the CDR3 is TGTGCCAGCAGCGTAAGTAGAGGAGGGGACAGGGTCACAGATACGCAGTATTTT.

The chain recombines TRBV6-5 with TRBJ2-7, with D perhaps TRBD1 (6 bases). The CDR3 runs 14 residues. The germline V and J ends were trimmed by 6 bases and 4 bases, with 16 bases remaining between them. CDR1 and CDR2 (germline): MNHEY, SVGAGI. The CDR3 bases are TGTGCCAGCAGGTCGTGGTTGGGGGCTTACGAGCAGTACTTC. Its protein product is CASRSWLGAYEQYF.

The V and J genes are TRBV6-5 and TRBJ2-7; TRBD1 agrees at 7 bases. Looked up from germline, CDR1 is MNHEY and CDR2 is SVGAGI. J gave up 4 bases and V 4 bases, and 7 bases lay outside the gene matches. The CDR3 totals 14 residues. The CDR3 DNA follows: TGTGCCAGCAGTTCCGGGACAGCGAATTACGAGCAGTACTTC. Translating gives CASSSGTANYEQYF.

The chain has TRBV25-1 and TRBJ1-2; D unresolved. The CDR3 covers 12 residues. Germline CDR1 reads MGHDK; CDR2 reads SYGVNS. With 1 base removed from V and 7 bases from J, the gap between germline ends came to 7 bases. Written as DNA, the CDR3 is TGTGCCAGCAGTGAATTCTATGCTGGCTACACCTTC. Translating gives CASSEFYAGYTF.

The chain has TRBV4-3 and TRBJ2-2; D is ambiguous. Germline CDR1 and CDR2: LGHNA and YSLEER. V lost 0 bases and J 4 bases, leaving 9 bases between the germline ends. The CDR3 is 15 amino acids. The CDR3 protein is CASSQDWSSTGELFF. Here the CDR3 DNA reads TGCGCCAGCAGCCAAGATTGGAGCAGCACCGGGGAGCTGTTTTTT.

The chain carries TRBV29-1 and TRBJ2-7; D uncertain. Trimming removed 2 bases from V and 4 bases from J, with 9 bases in between. This CDR3 is 12 amino acids long. Germline CDR1 SQVTM, CDR2 ANQGSEA. Here the CDR3 reads CSVETPGYEQYF. CDR3 bases: TGCAGCGTTGAAACCCCAGGATACGAGCAGTACTTC.

V is TRBV30 and J is TRBJ1-2; 7 bases align to TRBD1. Germline V gene sequence: CDR1 GTSNPN, CDR2 SVGIG (reference sequence). V was clipped by 1 base and J by 4 bases; unmatched bases: 12. The CDR3 has 16 residues. In nucleotides, the CDR3 is TGTGCCTGGAGTGGGGGGAACAGGGGTTGGACCTATGGCTACACCTTC. This encodes CAWSGGNRGWTYGYTF.

This rearrangement joins TRBV7-8 to TRBJ1-2, with TRBD1 matching over 10 bases. The CDR3 is 15 amino acids. Germline CDR1 and CDR2: SGHVS and FQNEAQ. Unmatched junction bases numbered 1, after V lost 3 bases and J lost 0 bases. CDR3 region: CASSFDRGPNYGYTF. CDR3 in DNA: TGTGCCAGCAGCTTCGACAGGGGGCCTAACTATGGCTACACCTTC.

DNA for the CDR3: TGTGCCAGCAGCTTACGGAGAGACACTGAAGCTTTCTTT. It codes for CASSLRRDTEAFF. This chain uses TRBV11-3 with TRBJ1-1, with D unclear. The CDR3 has 13 amino acids. Germline assignment: CDR1 SGHNT and CDR2 YENEEA. Trimming took 2 bases from V and 3 from J, leaving 7 bases between them.

CDR3 sequence reads: CASSINRGGNTIYF. As DNA, the CDR3 is TGTGCCAGTAGTATAAACAGGGGAGGAAACACCATATATTTT. The chain employs TRBV19 and TRBJ1-3; TRBD1 agrees at 7 bases. Germline CDR1 LNHDA, CDR2 SQIVND (reference sequence). This CDR3 is 14 amino acids long. Germline trimming cut 2 bases from V and 4 bases from J; bases unmatched to any gene: 2. Drawing the rest from reference TRBV19 and TRBJ1-3, the complete variable domain is DGGITQSPKYLFRKEGQNVTLSCEQNLNHDAMYWYRQDPGQGLRLIYYSQIVNDFQKGDIAEGYSVSREKKESFPLTVTSAQKNPTAFYLCASSINRGGNTIYFGEGSWLTVV.

The CDR3 DNA follows: TGCGCCAGCAGCCAAGATGGAGCGGGAGGGCCCCGCGAGCAGTACTTC. Translated, it gives CASSQDGAGGPREQYF. This chain links TRBV4-1 with TRBJ2-7, with 10 bases fitting TRBD2. Trimming cost V 0 bases and J 6 bases; bases outside gene matches: 8. The CDR3 loop spans 16 amino acids. Per germline, CDR1 MGHRA and CDR2 YSYEKL.

This rearrangement joins TRBV7-3 to TRBJ1-2; 7 nucleotides match TRBD1. The CDR3 runs to 13 residues. Germline CDR1 and CDR2: SGHTA and FQGTGA. V lost 5 bases and J lost 4; bases outside the gene matches: 4. CDR3 sequence reads: CASSRGQLYGYTF. In nucleotides, the CDR3 is TGTGCCAGCAGCCGGGGACAGCTCTATGGCTACACCTTC.

This rearrangement joins TRBV7-9 to TRBJ1-1; unclear D gene. CDR1 SEHNR and CDR2 FQNEAQ come from the germline V gene (reference sequence). CDR3 size: 14 residues. V was shortened by 4 bases and J by 3 bases, with 12 bases between the two germline ends. The CDR3 nucleotides are TGTGCCAGCAGCTCCCGACGGGAGGACACTGAAGCTTTCTTT. Translated: CASSSRREDTEAFF.

The gene calls are TRBV7-6 and TRBJ1-3; the D gene is possibly TRBD1 (5 bases). Looked up from germline, CDR1 is SGHVS and CDR2 is FNYEAQ. There are 15 residues in the CDR3. The V end was cut by 4 bases, the J end by 7 bases, with 17 bases between. This CDR3 reads CASSWGLPRGNTIYF. The CDR3 DNA reads as TGTGCCAGCAGCTGGGGACTCCCCAGAGGGAACACCATATATTTT.

On this clone itself: Germline is not matched at one junction end, which may reflect a read error. The same CDR3 also results from other DNA sequences found in this sample. V is TRBV28 and J is TRBJ1-3, with 9 bases identical to TRBD1. Germline assignment: CDR1 MDHEN and CDR2 SYDVKM. This CDR3 comprises 16 residues. CDR3 loop: CASSGIQGASGNTIYF. DNA of the CDR3: TGCGCCAGCAGTGGAATACAGGGGGCAAGTGGAAACACCATATATTTT. Full variable domain (outside the CDR3, taken from reference TRBV28 and TRBJ1-3): DVKVTQSSRYLVKRTGEKVFLECVQDMDHENMFWYRQDPGLGLRLIYFSYDVKMKEKGDIPEGYSVSREKKERFSLILESASTNQTSMYLCASSGIQGASGNTIYFGEGSWLTVV.